The present T cell receptor beta chain was sequenced within a study of identical twins. The study's findings and limits: The models gave estimates that fell short of the out-of-frame TCR alpha sharing seen in monozygotic twins.

Template switching added a universal primer site; cDNA carried unique molecular identifiers. TCRdb passed the 5' RACE reads through MiXCR, listing each CDR3 protein once. The table records 400,000 to 650,000 distinct CDR3 sequences, around 20% of them present only once. In the case of this clonotype: What it recognizes is unknown.

This sample was also put to use in a study of T cells expressing NK-cell markers.

This clonotype was obtained from a woman aged 18-29 years in good health. Material: CD4+ T cells sorted from blood.

CDR3 nucleotide sequence: TGTGCCAGCAGCGTAGGGGGTGAAGAGACCCAGTACTTC. It translates to CASSVGGEETQYF. The rearrangement joins TRBV9 to TRBJ2-5; D call uncertain. Germline V gene data show CDR1 as SGDLS and CDR2 as YYNGEE. The ends were cut back, 0 bases at V and 3 bases at J, with 6 bases in the middle. The CDR3 consists of 13 residues.